The 32 T cell receptor beta chains in this list originate from one sample, sequenced in a study of T cell responses to AZD1222 COVID-19 vaccine. Only in-frame clones appear in the TCRdb table, and some are missing; sequencing was by immunoSEQ multiplex PCR. The sample includes about 210,000 clones, around 92% seen only once; the top ten take over 1%. This specimen was peripheral blood, taken on day 0 of AZD1222 vaccination. The receptors were sampled from an adult in good health.

The V call is TRBV29-1, the J call TRBJ2-5; D might be TRBD1 or TRBD2, each matching 5 bases. Trimming pared 4 bases from V and 7 bases from J, leaving 16 bases between. CDR3 length equals 13 residues. The V gene's germline CDR1 is SQVTM and CDR2 ANQGSEA. The CDR3 loop reads CSVVREPTTTQYF. The CDR3 nucleotides read TGCAGCGTTGTCAGGGAGCCCACTACGACCCAGTACTTC.

This sequence joins TRBV6-5 and TRBJ2-2; 7 positions agree with TRBD2. Trimming at V came to 5 bases and at J to 8 bases, leaving 11 bases not matched to a gene. The germline CDR1 and CDR2 sequences are MNHEY and SVGAGI. The CDR3 is made up of 15 amino acids. For the CDR3, the DNA is TGTGCCAGCAGTAGAAGCGGGGATTTTTCGGGGGAGCTGTTTTTT. Protein product: CASSRSGDFSGELFF.

The V call is TRBV19, the J call TRBJ1-1; possible D gene TRBD1, 5 bases. Germline loops: CDR1 LNHDA, CDR2 SQIVND (reference sequence). V lost 3 bases to trimming and J lost 7 bases, with 9 bases between them. The CDR3 totals 12 residues. CDR3 protein: CASSMEGREAFF. In DNA form, the CDR3 reads TGTGCCAGTAGTATGGAGGGGCGTGAAGCTTTCTTT.

The rearrangement joins TRBV2 to TRBJ1-2, with D perhaps matching TRBD1 (5 bases). V lost 7 bases and J lost 8, with 11 bases in between. This CDR3 is 11 amino acids long. Germline values: CDR1 SNHLY, CDR2 FYNNEI. CDR3 coding DNA: TGTGCCAGCATTGGGACTTCCGGCTACACCTTC. Its translation: CASIGTSGYTF.

The chain uses TRBV6-4 and TRBJ1-2; tentative D call: TRBD1 (6 bases). The CDR3 extends over 14 amino acids. Trimming cost V 4 bases and J 4 bases, with 13 bases left between them. Germline assignment: CDR1 MRHNA and CDR2 SNTAGT. CDR3 coding DNA: TGTGCCAGCAGTGTTTCAGGGGCGTCCTATGGCTACACCTTC. Its translation is CASSVSGASYGYTF.

The rearrangement links TRBV12-3 or TRBV12-4 to TRBJ1-2; D unclear. Deletions cut 2 bases from V and 7 bases from J, with 5 bases between. The CDR3 is 11 amino acids. CDR3 residues: CASSLTAGYTF. In nucleotides, the CDR3 is TGTGCCAGCAGTTTAACGGCTGGCTACACCTTC.

The chain joins TRBV3-1 (or the pseudogene TRBV3-2) to TRBJ1-1; D remains ambiguous. The germline gives CDR1 LGHDT, CDR2 YNNKEL (reference sequence). Trimming stripped 1 base from V and 4 bases from J, with 10 bases between. This CDR3 is built from 14 residues. DNA of the CDR3: TGTGCCAGCAGCCAAGCGCCCCGACCCACTGAAGCTTTCTTT. Translated, it gives CASSQAPRPTEAFF.

The rearrangement joins TRBV5-1 to TRBJ2-1; no reliable D call. V was trimmed by 4 bases and J by 6 bases, leaving 8 bases between them. The CDR3 spans 12 residues. Looked up from germline, CDR1 is SGHRS and CDR2 is YFSETQ. The CDR3 region is CASSRPSNEQFF. As DNA, the CDR3 is TGCGCCAGCAGCCGGCCGTCCAATGAGCAGTTCTTC.

The gene calls are TRBV6-2 or TRBV6-3 and TRBJ2-1, with D hard to call. CDR3 length: 11 amino acids. The germline CDR1 and CDR2 sequences are MNHEY and SVGEGT. The ends were cut back, 4 bases at V and 4 bases at J, with 2 bases in the middle. The CDR3 DNA is TGTGCCAGCAGTTTATACAATGAGCAGTTCTTC. Protein sequence: CASSLYNEQFF.

The chain has TRBV5-3 and TRBJ2-5, with D possibly TRBD1 on 5 matching bases. TRBV5-3 is marked as an open reading frame, function uncertain. Trimming cost V 4 bases and J 0 bases, with 13 bases left between them. The CDR3 has 15 amino acids. The CDR3 DNA reads TGTGCCAGAAGCCGGGCTCAGGGCAACCAAGAGACCCAGTACTTC. This codes for CARSRAQGNQETQYF.

The CDR3 sequence is CASSWGYNTGELFF. As DNA, the CDR3 is TGTGCCAGCAGTTGGGGGTATAACACCGGGGAGCTGTTTTTT. The chain couples TRBV27 to TRBJ2-2; D tentatively reads TRBD1 or TRBD2 (5 bases each). The CDR3 spans 14 residues. CDR1 and CDR2 (germline): MNHEY, SMNVEV (reference sequence). V lost 4 bases and J 2 bases, leaving 8 bases between the germline ends.

The chain couples TRBV27 to TRBJ1-2, with a weak D call TRBD1 (6 bases). Per germline, CDR1 MNHEY and CDR2 SMNVEV (reference sequence). Deletions cut 4 bases from V and 4 bases from J, with 22 bases between. The length of the CDR3 is 17 residues. The CDR3 DNA sequence: TGTGCCAGCAGTTCCCGGGGAGGGGGGTACCCCGGCTATGGCTACACCTTC. This translates into CASSSRGGGYPGYGYTF.

Of note for this clone: Other DNA sequences from this sample encode an identical CDR3 as well. The chain is built from TRBV9 and TRBJ1-1; D call uncertain. Trimming left V 0 bases short and J 5 bases short, with 8 bases between. Germline V CDR1 and CDR2: SGDLS, YYNGEE. The length of the CDR3 is 13 residues. Written as DNA, the CDR3 is TGTGCCAGCAGCGTAGGAGGGAGTACTGAAGCTTTCTTT. This sequence encodes CASSVGGSTEAFF. Using reference TRBV9 and TRBJ1-1 for the parts outside the CDR3, the full variable domain is DSGVTQTPKHLITATGQRVTLRCSPRSGDLSVYWYQQSLDQGLQFLIQYYNGEERAKGNILERFSAQQFPDLHSELNLSSLELGDSALYFCASSVGGSTEAFFGQGTRLTVV.

The genes are TRBV11-1 and TRBJ1-2, with TRBD1 as a possible D gene (6 bases). V lost 5 bases and J 2 bases, leaving 15 bases between the germline ends. From germline, CDR1 is SGHAT and CDR2 FQDESV (reference sequence). The CDR3 contains 15 residues. CDR3 DNA: TGTGCCAGCAGCCCAGGTGAACAGGGAAACTATGGCTACACCTTC. The encoded protein is CASSPGEQGNYGYTF. Combining the CDR3 with reference TRBV11-1 and TRBJ1-2 gives the whole variable domain EAEVAQSPRYKITEKSQAVAFWCDPISGHATLYWYRQILGQGPELLVQFQDESVVDDSQLPKDRFSAERLKGVDSTLKIQPAELGDSAMYLCASSPGEQGNYGYTFGSGTRLTVV.

CDR3 amino acids: CAWSVSVGNQPQHF. The CDR3 DNA follows: TGTGCCTGGAGTGTTTCTGTCGGTAATCAGCCCCAGCATTTT. V gene TRBV30 combines with J gene TRBJ1-5; D is unresolved. The CDR3 covers 14 residues. V dropped 0 bases and J dropped 4 bases, with 10 bases sitting between them. CDR1 is GTSNPN, CDR2 SVGIG, per germline (reference sequence).

The chain employs TRBV10-3 and TRBJ1-5; 8 nucleotides agree with TRBD1. Germline CDR1 is ENHRY and CDR2 is SYGVKD. The CDR3 sequence is 14 residues long. The trim removed 5 bases at V and 4 bases at J, leaving 4 bases unmatched. This CDR3 is CAISPDRANQPQHF. CDR3 nucleotides: TGTGCCATCAGTCCGGACAGGGCAAATCAGCCCCAGCATTTT.

Turning to this clone: The limits of the CDR3 on the DNA are not certain, so only TCRdb's listed CDR3 is given. The rearrangement joins TRBV21-1 to TRBJ1-5. TRBV21-1 represents a pseudogene. Termini included, the CDR3 measures 15 amino acids. CDR3 residues: CASSKVGHGNQPQHF.

This chain connects TRBV19 to TRBJ1-3; no reliable D call. Germline V gene lookup returns CDR1 LNHDA and CDR2 SQIVND (reference sequence). CDR3 length: 15 amino acids. V was cut by 3 bases and J by 0 bases, with 9 bases left in between. The CDR3 sequence is CASSIQDFSGNTIYF. CDR3 bases: TGTGCCAGTAGTATCCAGGACTTCTCTGGAAACACCATATATTTT.

The genes are TRBV6-5 and TRBJ1-1, with a possible D match to TRBD1 (5 bases). The CDR3 is made up of 13 amino acids. V was trimmed by 10 bases and J by 4 bases, leaving 16 bases between them. CDR1 and CDR2 from the germline V gene are MNHEY and SVGAGI. The CDR3 sequence is CATRVPVVTEAFF. DNA for the CDR3: TGTGCCACCAGGGTTCCGGTCGTCACTGAAGCTTTCTTT.

V and J are TRBV2 and TRBJ1-1; D uncertain. Germline V gene sequence: CDR1 SNHLY, CDR2 FYNNEI. The CDR3 consists of 13 residues. With 8 bases removed from V and 5 bases from J, the gap between germline ends came to 15 bases. The CDR3 spells CASAYLGGTEAFF. The CDR3 DNA reads TGTGCCAGCGCTTACCTCGGAGGGACTGAAGCTTTCTTT.

The gene calls are TRBV5-1 and TRBJ1-5; 7 nucleotides match TRBD1. The CDR3 length is 13 residues. Looked up from germline, CDR1 is SGHRS and CDR2 is YFSETQ. Germline trimming cut 5 bases from V and 4 bases from J; bases unmatched to any gene: 3. CDR3 nucleotides: TGCGCCAGCAGGGGACAGACTAATCAGCCCCAGCATTTT. Protein: CASRGQTNQPQHF.

This clone has just one count. V and J are TRBV7-2 and TRBJ2-4; D is uncertain. Germline CDR1 and CDR2: SGHTA and FQGNSA. This CDR3 has 14 amino acids. Trimming left V 0 bases short and J 0 bases short, with 3 bases between. For the CDR3, the DNA is TGTGCCAGCAGCTTAGCAGTAGCCAAAAACATTCAGTACTTC. Translated, it gives CASSLAVAKNIQYF.

The rearrangement joins TRBV18 to TRBJ1-2; D is possibly TRBD1 (5 bases). With 4 bases removed from V and 7 bases from J, the gap between germline ends came to 10 bases. The CDR3 loop spans 12 amino acids. CDR1 is KGHSH, CDR2 LQKENI, per germline. The CDR3 spells CASSRWGGGYTF. The CDR3 DNA follows: TGTGCCAGCTCACGGTGGGGGGGTGGCTACACCTTC.

The chain carries TRBV6-5 and TRBJ2-7; D is uncertain. Germline V lookup: CDR1 MNHEY, CDR2 SVGAGI. The CDR3 has 15 residues. Trimming left V 6 bases short and J 1 base short, with 16 bases between. CDR3 region: CASSLSPTGSYEQYF. The CDR3 DNA is TGTGCCAGCAGCCTCTCCCCTACCGGGTCCTACGAGCAGTACTTC.

The chain couples TRBV2 to TRBJ1-5; D is perhaps TRBD1 (6 bases). The V end was cut by 7 bases, the J end by 6 bases, with 16 bases between. This CDR3 has 14 amino acids. Looked up from germline, CDR1 is SNHLY and CDR2 is FYNNEI. This CDR3 reads CASILQGGGQPQHF. CDR3 coding DNA: TGTGCCAGCATTCTACAGGGTGGCGGTCAGCCCCAGCATTTT.

The rearrangement joins TRBV9 to TRBJ1-2; weak D call: TRBD1 (6 bases). The germline V and J ends were trimmed by 1 base and 8 bases, with 12 bases remaining between them. The CDR3 runs 13 residues. CDR1 and CDR2 (germline): SGDLS, YYNGEE. This CDR3 reads CASSVNTGTGYTF. CDR3 bases: TGTGCCAGCAGCGTAAACACAGGGACCGGCTACACCTTC.

The V call is TRBV5-1, the J call TRBJ1-4; TRBD1 matches 8 bases. J was trimmed by 8 bases and V by 4 bases; bases with no gene match: 13. There are 16 residues in the CDR3. Germline CDR1 is SGHRS and CDR2 is YFSETQ. CDR3: CASSEGDRRGDEKLFF. For the CDR3, the DNA is TGCGCCAGCAGCGAAGGGGACAGGAGGGGAGACGAAAAACTGTTTTTT.

CDR3 sequence: CASSQAYWASSYEQYF. The CDR3 nucleotides are TGTGCCAGCAGCCAAGCTTACTGGGCCAGCTCCTACGAGCAGTACTTC. This chain links TRBV14 with TRBJ2-7; D uncertain. The V end lost 1 base, the J end lost 0 bases, and 13 bases lay between the germline ends. CDR3 length: 16 amino acids. CDR1 and CDR2 (germline): SGHDN, FVKESK. The entire variable domain, with the rest obtained from reference TRBV14 and TRBJ2-7, is as follows: EAGVTQFPSHSVIEKGQTVTLRCDPISGHDNLYWYRRVMGKEIKFLLHFVKESKQDESGMPNNRFLAERTGGTYSTLKVQPAELEDSGVYFCASSQAYWASSYEQYFGPGTRLTVT.

The chain joins TRBV30 to TRBJ1-4, with a possible D match to TRBD1 (6 bases). The V gene's germline CDR1 is GTSNPN and CDR2 SVGIG (reference sequence). V was pared by 2 bases and J by 8 bases, with 12 bases between. The CDR3 extends over 13 amino acids. CDR3 in amino acids: CAWSTETGEKLFF. The CDR3 region has the DNA TGTGCCTGGAGTACCGAGACAGGAGAAAAACTGTTTTTT. Based on the CDR3 plus reference TRBV30 and TRBJ1-4, the full variable domain is SQTIHQWPATLVQPVGSPLSLECTVEGTSNPNLYWYRQAAGRGLQLLFYSVGIGQISSEVPQNLSASRPQDRQFILSSKKLLLSDSGFYLCAWSTETGEKLFFGSGTQLSVL.

V and J are TRBV12-3 or TRBV12-4 and TRBJ2-1; D gene uncertain. Trimming removed 4 bases at V and 6 bases at J, with 4 bases between. This CDR3 has 11 residues. Written as DNA, the CDR3 is TGTGCCAGCAGTTCCCTCAATGAGCAGTTCTTC. This sequence encodes CASSSLNEQFF.

The chain combines TRBV7-9 with TRBJ1-5, with a tentative D call TRBD1 (6 bases). Per germline, CDR1 SEHNR and CDR2 FQNEAQ (reference sequence). V was clipped by 5 bases and J by 5 bases, with 10 bases between them. The CDR3 has 13 amino acids. CDR3 amino acids: CASSMTGDQPQHF. CDR3 coding DNA: TGTGCCAGCAGCATGACAGGAGATCAGCCCCAGCATTTT.

CDR3 sequence (DNA): TGTGCCAGCAGTGAAGGTACAACCGGTTCTGGAAACACCATATATTTT. Amino acid sequence: CASSEGTTGSGNTIYF. The chain links TRBV6-1 to TRBJ1-3; no clear D. The germline V gene encodes CDR1 MNHNS and CDR2 SASEGT. The CDR3 runs to 16 residues. Trimming removed 1 base at V and 1 base at J, with 11 bases between.